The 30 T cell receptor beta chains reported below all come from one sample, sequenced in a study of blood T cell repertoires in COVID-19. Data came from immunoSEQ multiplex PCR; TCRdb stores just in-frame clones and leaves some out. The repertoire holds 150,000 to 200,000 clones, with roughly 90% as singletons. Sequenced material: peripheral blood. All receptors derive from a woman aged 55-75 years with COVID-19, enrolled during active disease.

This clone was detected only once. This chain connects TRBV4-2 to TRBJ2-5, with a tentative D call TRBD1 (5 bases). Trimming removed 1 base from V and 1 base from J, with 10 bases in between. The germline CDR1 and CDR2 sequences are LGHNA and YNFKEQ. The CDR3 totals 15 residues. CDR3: CASSQGGGAQETQYF. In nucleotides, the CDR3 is TGTGCCAGCAGCCAAGGGGGCGGAGCCCAAGAGACCCAGTACTTC.

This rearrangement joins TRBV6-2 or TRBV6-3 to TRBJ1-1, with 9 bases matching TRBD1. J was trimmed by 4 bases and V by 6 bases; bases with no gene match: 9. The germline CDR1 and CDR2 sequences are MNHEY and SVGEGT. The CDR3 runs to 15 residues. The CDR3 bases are TGTGCCAGCAGCAGACAGGGGGTATCGGGCACTGAAGCTTTCTTT. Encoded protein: CASSRQGVSGTEAFF.

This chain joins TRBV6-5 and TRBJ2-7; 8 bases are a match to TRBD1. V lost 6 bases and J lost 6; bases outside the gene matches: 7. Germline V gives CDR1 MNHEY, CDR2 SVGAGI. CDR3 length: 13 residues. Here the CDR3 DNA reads TGTGCCAGCAGCCGAGCAGGGGGCGCCGAGCAGTACTTC. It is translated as CASSRAGGAEQYF.

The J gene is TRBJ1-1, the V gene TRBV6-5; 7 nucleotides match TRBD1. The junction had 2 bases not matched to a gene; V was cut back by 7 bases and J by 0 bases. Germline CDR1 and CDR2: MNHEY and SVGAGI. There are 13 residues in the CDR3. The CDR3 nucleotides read TGTGCCAGCAAGGACAGGATGAACACTGAAGCTTTCTTT. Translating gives CASKDRMNTEAFF.

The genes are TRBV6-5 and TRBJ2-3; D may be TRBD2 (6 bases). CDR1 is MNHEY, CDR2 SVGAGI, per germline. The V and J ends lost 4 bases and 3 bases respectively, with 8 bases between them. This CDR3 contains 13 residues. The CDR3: CASSFGGTDTQYF. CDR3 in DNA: TGTGCCAGCAGTTTTGGGGGGACAGATACGCAGTATTTT.

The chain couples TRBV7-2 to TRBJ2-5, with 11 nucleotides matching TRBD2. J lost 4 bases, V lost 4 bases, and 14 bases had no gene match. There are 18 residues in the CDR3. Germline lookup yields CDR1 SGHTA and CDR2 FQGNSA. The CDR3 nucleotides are TGTGCCAGCAGCTCCCGGATAGCGGGAGGGCCAACGGCAGAGACCCAGTACTTC. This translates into CASSSRIAGGPTAETQYF.

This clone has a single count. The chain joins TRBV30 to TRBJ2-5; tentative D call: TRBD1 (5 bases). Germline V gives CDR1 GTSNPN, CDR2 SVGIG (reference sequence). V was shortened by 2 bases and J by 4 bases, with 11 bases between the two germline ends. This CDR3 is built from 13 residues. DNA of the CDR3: TGTGCCTGGAGTCTTTTAGGGGTAGAGACCCAGTACTTC. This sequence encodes CAWSLLGVETQYF.

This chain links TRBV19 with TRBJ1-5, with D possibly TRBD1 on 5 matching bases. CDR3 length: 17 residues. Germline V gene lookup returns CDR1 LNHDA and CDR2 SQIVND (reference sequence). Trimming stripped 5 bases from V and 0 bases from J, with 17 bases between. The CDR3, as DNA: TGTGCCAGTAGTCGGAGCAGGGCGCCGTATAGCAATCAGCCCCAGCATTTT. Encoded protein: CASSRSRAPYSNQPQHF.

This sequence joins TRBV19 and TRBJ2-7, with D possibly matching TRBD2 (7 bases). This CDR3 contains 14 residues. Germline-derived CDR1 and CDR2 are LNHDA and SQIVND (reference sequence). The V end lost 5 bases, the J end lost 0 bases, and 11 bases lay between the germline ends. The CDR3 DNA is TGTGCCAGTAGTGGGGGGGCGAGCTCCTACGAGCAGTACTTC. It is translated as CASSGGASSYEQYF.

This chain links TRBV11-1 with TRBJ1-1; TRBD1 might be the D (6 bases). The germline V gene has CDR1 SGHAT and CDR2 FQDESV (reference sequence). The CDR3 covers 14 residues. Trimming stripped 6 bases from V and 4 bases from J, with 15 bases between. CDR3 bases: TGTGCCAGCAGTCGCCCGACAGGAGCCACTGAAGCTTTCTTT. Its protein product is CASSRPTGATEAFF.

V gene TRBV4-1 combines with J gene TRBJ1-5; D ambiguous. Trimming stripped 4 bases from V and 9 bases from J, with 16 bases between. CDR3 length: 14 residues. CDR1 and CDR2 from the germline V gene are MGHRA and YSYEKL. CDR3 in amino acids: CASSRLPAFGPQHF. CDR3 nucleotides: TGCGCCAGCAGCCGATTACCCGCATTCGGGCCCCAGCATTTT.

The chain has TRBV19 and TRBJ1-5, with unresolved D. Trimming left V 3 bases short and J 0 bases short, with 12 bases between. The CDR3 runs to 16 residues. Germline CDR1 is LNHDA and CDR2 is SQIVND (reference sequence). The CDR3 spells CASSMNSPYSNQPQHF. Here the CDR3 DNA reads TGTGCCAGTAGTATGAACAGCCCCTATAGCAATCAGCCCCAGCATTTT.

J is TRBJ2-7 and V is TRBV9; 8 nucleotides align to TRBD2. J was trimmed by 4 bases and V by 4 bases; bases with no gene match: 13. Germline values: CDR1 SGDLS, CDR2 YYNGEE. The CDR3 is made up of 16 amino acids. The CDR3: CASSPGRAGVDYEQYF. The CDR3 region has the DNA TGTGCCAGCAGCCCGGGGAGAGCGGGAGTTGATTACGAGCAGTACTTC. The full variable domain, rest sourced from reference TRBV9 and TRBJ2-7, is DSGVTQTPKHLITATGQRVTLRCSPRSGDLSVYWYQQSLDQGLQFLIQYYNGEERAKGNILERFSAQQFPDLHSELNLSSLELGDSALYFCASSPGRAGVDYEQYFGPGTRLTVT.

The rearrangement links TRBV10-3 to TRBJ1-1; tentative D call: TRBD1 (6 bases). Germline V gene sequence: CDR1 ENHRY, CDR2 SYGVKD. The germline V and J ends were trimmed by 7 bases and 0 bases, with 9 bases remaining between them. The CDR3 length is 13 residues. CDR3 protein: CAITRQVNTEAFF. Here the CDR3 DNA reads TGTGCCATCACCCGACAGGTGAACACTGAAGCTTTCTTT.

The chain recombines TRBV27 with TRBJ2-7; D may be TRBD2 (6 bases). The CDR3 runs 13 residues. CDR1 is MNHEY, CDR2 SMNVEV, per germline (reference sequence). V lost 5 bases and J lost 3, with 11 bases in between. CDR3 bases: TGTGCCAGCAGTATACCGGGACTCTACGAGCAGTACTTC. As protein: CASSIPGLYEQYF.

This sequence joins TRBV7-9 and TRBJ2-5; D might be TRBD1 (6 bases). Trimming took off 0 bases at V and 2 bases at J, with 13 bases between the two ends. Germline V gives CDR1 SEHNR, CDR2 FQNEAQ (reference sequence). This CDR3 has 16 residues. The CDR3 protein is CASSLALLDRQETQYF. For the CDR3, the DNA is TGTGCCAGCAGCTTAGCTCTCCTGGACAGACAAGAGACCCAGTACTTC.

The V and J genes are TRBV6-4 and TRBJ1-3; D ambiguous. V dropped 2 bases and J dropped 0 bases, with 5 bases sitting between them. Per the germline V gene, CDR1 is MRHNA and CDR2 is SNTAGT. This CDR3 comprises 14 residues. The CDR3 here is CASSDVSSGNTIYF. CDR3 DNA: TGTGCCAGCAGTGACGTTAGCTCTGGAAACACCATATATTTT.

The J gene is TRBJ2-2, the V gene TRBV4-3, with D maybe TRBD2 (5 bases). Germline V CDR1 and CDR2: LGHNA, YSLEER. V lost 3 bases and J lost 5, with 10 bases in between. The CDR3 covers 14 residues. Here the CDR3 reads CASSQRASTGELFF. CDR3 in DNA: TGCGCCAGCAGCCAGCGGGCGTCTACCGGGGAGCTGTTTTTT.

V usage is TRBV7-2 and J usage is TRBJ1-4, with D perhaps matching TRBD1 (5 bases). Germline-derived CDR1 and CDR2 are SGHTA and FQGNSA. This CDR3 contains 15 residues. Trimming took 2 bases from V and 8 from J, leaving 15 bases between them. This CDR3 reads CASSLPRRAGEKLFF. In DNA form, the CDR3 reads TGTGCCAGCAGCTTACCACGCAGGGCCGGGGAAAAACTGTTTTTT.

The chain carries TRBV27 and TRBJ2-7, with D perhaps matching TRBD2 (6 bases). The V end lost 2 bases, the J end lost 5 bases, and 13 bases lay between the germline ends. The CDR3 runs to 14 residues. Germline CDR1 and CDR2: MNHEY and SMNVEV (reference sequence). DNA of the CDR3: TGTGCCAGCAGTTTAGGATGGAGGGCGGACGAGCAGTACTTC. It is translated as CASSLGWRADEQYF.

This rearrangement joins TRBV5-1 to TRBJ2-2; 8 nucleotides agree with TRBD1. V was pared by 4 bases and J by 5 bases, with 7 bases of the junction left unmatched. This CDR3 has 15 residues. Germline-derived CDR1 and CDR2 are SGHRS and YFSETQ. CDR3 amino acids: CASSLLRTGTGELFF. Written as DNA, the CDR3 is TGCGCCAGCAGCCTGCTGAGGACAGGGACCGGGGAGCTGTTTTTT.

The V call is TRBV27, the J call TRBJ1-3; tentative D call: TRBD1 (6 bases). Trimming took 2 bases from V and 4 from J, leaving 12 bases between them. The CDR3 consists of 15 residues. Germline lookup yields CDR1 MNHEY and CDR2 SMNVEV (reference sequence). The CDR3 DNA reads TGTGCCAGCAGTTTAAACCCAGGGGCGGGAAACACCATATATTTT. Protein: CASSLNPGAGNTIYF.

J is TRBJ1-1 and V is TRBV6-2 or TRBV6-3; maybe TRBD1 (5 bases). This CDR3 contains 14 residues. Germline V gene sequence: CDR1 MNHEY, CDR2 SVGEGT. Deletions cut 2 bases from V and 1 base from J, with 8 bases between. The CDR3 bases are TGTGCCAGCAGTTACCTCACAGGGAACACTGAAGCTTTCTTT. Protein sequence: CASSYLTGNTEAFF.

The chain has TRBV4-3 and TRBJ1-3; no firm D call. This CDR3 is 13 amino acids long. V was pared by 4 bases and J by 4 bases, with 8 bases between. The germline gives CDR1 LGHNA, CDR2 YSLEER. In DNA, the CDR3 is TGCGCCAGCAGCCGAGCATGGGGAAACACCATATATTTT. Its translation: CASSRAWGNTIYF.

This CDR3 reads CASSLRGQLNTEAFF. CDR3 sequence (DNA): TGTGCCAGCAGTTTAAGGGGGCAGCTGAACACTGAAGCTTTCTTT. This chain joins TRBV27 and TRBJ1-1; 7 bases align to TRBD1. J gave up 0 bases and V 2 bases, and 3 bases lay outside the gene matches. Germline V gene sequence: CDR1 MNHEY, CDR2 SMNVEV (reference sequence). This CDR3 comprises 15 residues.

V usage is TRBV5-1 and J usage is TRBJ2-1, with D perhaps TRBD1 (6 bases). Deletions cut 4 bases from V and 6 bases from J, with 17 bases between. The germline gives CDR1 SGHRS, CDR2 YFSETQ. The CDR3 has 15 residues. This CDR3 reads CASSDWEQGSNEQFF. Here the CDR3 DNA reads TGCGCCAGCAGCGATTGGGAGCAGGGGAGCAATGAGCAGTTCTTC.

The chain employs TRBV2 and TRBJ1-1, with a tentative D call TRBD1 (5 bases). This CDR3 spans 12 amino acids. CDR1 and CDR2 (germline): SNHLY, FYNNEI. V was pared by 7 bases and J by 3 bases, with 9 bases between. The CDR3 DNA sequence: TGTGCCAGCAAGGCAGGGCACACTGAAGCTTTCTTT. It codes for CASKAGHTEAFF.

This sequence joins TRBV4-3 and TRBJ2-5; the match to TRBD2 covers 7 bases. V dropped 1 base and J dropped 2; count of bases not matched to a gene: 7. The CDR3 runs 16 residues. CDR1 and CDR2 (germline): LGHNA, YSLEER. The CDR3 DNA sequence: TGCGCCAGCAGCCAAGTTATGACTAGCCGACAAGAGACCCAGTACTTC. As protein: CASSQVMTSRQETQYF.

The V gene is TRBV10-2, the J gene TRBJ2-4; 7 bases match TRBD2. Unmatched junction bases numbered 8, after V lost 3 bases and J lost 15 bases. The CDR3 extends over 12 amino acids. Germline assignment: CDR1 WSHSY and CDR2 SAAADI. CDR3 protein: CASSDRGLGPYF. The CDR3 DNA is TGCGCCAGCAGTGACCGAGGACTAGGCCCGTACTTC.

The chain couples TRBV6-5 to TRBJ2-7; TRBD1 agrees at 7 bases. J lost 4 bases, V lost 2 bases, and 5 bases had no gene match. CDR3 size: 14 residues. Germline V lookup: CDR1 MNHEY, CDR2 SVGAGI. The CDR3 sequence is CASSYMGQSYEQYF. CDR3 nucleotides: TGTGCCAGCAGTTACATGGGACAGAGTTACGAGCAGTACTTC.